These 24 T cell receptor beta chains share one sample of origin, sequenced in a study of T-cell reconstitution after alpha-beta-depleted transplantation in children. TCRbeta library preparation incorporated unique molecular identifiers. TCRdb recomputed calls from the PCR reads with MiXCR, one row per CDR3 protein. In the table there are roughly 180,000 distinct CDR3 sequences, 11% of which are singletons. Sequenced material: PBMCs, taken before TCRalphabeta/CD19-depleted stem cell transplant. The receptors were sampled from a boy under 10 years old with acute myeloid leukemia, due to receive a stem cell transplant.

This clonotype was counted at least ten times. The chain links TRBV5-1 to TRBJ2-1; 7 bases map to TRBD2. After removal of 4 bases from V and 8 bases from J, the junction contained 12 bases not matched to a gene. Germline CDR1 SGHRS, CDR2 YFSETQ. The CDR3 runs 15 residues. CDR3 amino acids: CASSPGRTAPHEQFF. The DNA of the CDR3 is TGCGCCAGCAGCCCCGGGAGGACCGCACCTCATGAGCAGTTCTTC.

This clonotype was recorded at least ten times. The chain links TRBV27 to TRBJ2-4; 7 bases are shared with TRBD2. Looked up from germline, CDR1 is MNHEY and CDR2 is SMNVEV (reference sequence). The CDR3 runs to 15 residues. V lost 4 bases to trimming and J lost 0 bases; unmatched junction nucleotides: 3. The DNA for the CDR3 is TGTGCCAGCAGTTCCCGGGAGGCAGCCAAAAACATTCAGTACTTC. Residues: CASSSREAAKNIQYF.

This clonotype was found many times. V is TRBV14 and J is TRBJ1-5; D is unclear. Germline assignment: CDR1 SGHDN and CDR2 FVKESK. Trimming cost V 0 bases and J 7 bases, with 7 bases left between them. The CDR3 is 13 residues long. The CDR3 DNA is TGTGCCAGCAGCCAAGAGCTTGGGCAGCCCCAGCATTTT. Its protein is CASSQELGQPQHF.

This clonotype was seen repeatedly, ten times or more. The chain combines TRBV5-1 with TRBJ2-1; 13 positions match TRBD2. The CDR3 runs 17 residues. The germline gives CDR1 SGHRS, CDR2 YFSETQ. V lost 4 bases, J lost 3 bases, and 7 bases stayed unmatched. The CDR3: CASSPLGTSGIYNEQFF. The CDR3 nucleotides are TGCGCCAGCAGCCCTCTCGGGACTAGCGGGATCTACAATGAGCAGTTCTTC.

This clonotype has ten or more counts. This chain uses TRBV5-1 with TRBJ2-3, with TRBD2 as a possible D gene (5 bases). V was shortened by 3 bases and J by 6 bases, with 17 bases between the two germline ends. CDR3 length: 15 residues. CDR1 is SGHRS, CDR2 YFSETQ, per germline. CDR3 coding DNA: TGCGCCAGCAGCTGGCAAATGGCGGGCGAGGATACGCAGTATTTT. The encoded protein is CASSWQMAGEDTQYF.

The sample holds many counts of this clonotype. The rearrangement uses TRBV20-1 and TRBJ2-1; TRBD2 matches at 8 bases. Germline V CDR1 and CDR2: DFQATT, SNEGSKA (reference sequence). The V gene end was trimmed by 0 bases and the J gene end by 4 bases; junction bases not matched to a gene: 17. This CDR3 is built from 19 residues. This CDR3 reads CSARDLRGTGLAGYNEQFF. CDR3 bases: TGCAGTGCTAGAGATCTCAGGGGCACGGGGCTAGCGGGTTACAATGAGCAGTTCTTC.

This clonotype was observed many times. The CDR3 region is CASSLAQGGGNSEFF. The CDR3, as DNA: TGTGCCAGCTCACTGGCCCAGGGCGGGGGGAACTCGGAGTTCTTC. The rearrangement joins TRBV18 to TRBJ2-1; 8 nucleotides agree with TRBD2. Germline values: CDR1 KGHSH, CDR2 LQKENI. CDR3 length equals 15 residues. Trimming cost V 4 bases and J 14 bases; bases outside gene matches: 16.

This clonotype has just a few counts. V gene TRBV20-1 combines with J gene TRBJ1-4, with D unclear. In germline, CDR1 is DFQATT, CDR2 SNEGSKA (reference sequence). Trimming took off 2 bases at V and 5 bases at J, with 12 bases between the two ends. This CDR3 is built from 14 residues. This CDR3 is CSARPDGPNEKLFF. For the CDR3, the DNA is TGCAGTGCTAGACCCGACGGTCCCAATGAAAAACTGTTTTTT.

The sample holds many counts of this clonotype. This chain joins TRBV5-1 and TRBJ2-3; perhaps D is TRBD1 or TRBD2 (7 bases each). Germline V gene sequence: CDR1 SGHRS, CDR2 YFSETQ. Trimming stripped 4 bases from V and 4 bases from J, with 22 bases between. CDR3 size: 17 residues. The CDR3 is CASSRVKAGRGPDTQYF. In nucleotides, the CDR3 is TGCGCCAGCAGCCGGGTGAAGGCAGGGAGGGGGCCAGATACGCAGTATTTT.

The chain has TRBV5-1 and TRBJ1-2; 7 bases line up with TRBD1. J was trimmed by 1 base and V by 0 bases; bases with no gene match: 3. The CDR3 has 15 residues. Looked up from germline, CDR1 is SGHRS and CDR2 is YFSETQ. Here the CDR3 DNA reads TGCGCCAGCAGCTTGGGTGGACAGGTTAACTATGGCTACACCTTC. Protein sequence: CASSLGGQVNYGYTF.

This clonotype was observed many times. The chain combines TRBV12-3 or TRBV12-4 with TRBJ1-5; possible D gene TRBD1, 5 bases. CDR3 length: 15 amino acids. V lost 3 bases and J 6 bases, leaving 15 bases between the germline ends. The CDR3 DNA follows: TGTGCCAGCAGTTTTCAAGGGGTGGGCGTTCAGCCCCAGCATTTT. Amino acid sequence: CASSFQGVGVQPQHF.

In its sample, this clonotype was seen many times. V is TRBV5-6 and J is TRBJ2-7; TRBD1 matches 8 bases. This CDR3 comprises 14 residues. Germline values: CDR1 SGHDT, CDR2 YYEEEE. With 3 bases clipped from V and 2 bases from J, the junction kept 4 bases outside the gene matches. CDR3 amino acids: CASSSWTGTYEQYV. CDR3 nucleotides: TGTGCCAGCAGCTCATGGACAGGGACCTACGAGCAGTACGTC.

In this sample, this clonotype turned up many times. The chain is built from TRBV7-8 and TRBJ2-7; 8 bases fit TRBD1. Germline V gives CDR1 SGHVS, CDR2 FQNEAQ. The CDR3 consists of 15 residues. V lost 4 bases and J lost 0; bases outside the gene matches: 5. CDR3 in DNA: TGTGCCAGCAGCTCACAGGGGGATCCCTCCTACGAGCAGTACGTC. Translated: CASSSQGDPSYEQYV.

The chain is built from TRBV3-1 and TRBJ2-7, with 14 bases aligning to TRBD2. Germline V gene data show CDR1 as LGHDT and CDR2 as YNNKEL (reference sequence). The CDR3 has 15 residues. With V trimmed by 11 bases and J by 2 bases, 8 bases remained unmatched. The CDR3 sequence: CACCPGLAGAYEQYF. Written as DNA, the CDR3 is TGTGCCTGCTGCCCGGGACTAGCGGGAGCCTACGAGCAGTACTTC.

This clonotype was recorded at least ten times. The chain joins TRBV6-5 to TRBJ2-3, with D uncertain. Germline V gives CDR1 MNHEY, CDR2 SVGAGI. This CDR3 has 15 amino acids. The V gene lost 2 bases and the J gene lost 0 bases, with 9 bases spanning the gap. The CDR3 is CASSYRVTSTDTQYF. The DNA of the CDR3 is TGTGCCAGCAGTTACCGGGTTACTAGCACAGATACGCAGTATTTT.

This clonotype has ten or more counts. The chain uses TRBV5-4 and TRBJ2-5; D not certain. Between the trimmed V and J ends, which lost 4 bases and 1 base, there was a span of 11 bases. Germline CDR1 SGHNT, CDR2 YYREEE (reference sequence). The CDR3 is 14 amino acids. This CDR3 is CASSLAGFQETQYF. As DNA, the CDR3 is TGTGCCAGCAGCCTCGCAGGCTTCCAAGAGACCCAGTACTTC.

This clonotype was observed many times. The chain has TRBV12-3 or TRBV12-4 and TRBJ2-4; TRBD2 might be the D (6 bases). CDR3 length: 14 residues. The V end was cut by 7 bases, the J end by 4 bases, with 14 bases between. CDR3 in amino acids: CASTWRGGKNIQYF. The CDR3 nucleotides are TGTGCCAGCACCTGGAGAGGAGGGAAAAACATTCAGTACTTC.

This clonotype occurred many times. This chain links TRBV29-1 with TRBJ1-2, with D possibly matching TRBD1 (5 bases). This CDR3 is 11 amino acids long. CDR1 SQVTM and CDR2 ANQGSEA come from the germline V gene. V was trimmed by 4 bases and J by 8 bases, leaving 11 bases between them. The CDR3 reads CSVVAGRGYTF. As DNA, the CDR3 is TGCAGCGTTGTAGCAGGGAGAGGCTACACCTTC. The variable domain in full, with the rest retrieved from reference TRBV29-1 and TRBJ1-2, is SAVISQKPSRDICQRGTSLTIQCQVDSQVTMMFWYRQQPGQSLTLIATANQGSEATYESGFVIDKFPISRPNLTFSTLTVSNMSPEDSSIYLCSVVAGRGYTFGSGTRLTVV.

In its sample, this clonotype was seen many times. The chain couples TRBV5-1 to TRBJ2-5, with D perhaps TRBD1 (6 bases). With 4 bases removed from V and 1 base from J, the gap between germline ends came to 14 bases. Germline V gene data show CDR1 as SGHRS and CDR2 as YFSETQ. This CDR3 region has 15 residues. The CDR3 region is CASSQNGQTQETQYF. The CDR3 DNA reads TGCGCCAGCAGCCAGAATGGACAGACCCAAGAGACCCAGTACTTC.

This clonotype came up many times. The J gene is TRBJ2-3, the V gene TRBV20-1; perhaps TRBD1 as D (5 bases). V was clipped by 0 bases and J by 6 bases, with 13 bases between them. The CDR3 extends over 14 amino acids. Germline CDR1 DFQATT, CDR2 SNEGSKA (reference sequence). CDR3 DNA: TGCAGTGCTAGAGAAATACCAGGGTGGGATACGCAGTATTTT. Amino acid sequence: CSAREIPGWDTQYF.

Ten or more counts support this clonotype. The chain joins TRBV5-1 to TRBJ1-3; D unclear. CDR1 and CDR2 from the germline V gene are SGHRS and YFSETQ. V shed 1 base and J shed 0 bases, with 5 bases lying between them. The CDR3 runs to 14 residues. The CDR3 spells CASSLTPSGNTIYF. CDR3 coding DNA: TGCGCCAGCAGCTTGACCCCCTCTGGAAACACCATATATTTT.

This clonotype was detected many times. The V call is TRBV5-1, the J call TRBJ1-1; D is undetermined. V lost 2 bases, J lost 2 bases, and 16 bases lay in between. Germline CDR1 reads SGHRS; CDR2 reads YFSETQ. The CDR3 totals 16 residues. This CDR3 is CASSLIGGEGNTEAFF. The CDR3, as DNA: TGCGCCAGCAGCTTAATCGGCGGGGAAGGAAACACTGAAGCTTTCTTT. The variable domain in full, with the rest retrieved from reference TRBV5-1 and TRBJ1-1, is KAGVTQTPRYLIKTRGQQVTLSCSPISGHRSVSWYQQTPGQGLQFLFEYFSETQRNKGNFPGRFSGRQFSNSRSEMNVSTLELGDSALYLCASSLIGGEGNTEAFFGQGTRLTVV.

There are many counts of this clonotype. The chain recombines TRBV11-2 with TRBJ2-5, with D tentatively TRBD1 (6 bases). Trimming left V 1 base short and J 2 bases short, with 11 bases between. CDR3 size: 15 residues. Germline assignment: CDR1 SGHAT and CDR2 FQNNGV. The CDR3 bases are TGTGCCAGCAGCTTAGCCACAGGGAATCAAGAGACCCAGTACTTC. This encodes CASSLATGNQETQYF. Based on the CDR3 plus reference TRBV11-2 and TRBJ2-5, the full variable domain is EAGVAQSPRYKIIEKRQSVAFWCNPISGHATLYWYQQILGQGPKLLIQFQNNGVVDDSQLPKDRFSAERLKGVDSTLKIQPAKLEDSAVYLCASSLATGNQETQYFGPGTRLLVL.

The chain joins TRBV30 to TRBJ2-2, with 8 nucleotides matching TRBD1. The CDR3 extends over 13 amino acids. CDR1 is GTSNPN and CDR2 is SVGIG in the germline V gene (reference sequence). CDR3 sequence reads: CAAGTGNTGELFF. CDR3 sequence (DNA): TGTGCAGCCGGGACAGGGAACACCGGGGAGCTGTTTTTT.